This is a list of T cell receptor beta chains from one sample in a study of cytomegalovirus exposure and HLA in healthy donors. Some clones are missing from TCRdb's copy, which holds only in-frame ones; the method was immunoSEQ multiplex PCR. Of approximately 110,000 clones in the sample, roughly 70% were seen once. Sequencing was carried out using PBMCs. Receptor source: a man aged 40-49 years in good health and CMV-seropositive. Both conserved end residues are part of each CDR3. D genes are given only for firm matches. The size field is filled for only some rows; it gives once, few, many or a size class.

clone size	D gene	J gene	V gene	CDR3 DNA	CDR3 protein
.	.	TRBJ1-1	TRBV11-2	TGTGCCAGCAGCTTTTATCGGGGGAACACTGAAGCTTTCTTT	CASSFYRGNTEAFF
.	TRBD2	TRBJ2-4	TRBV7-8	TGTGCCAGCAGCCAAGTAGCGGGAGTGGCGAACATTCAGTACTTC	CASSQVAGVANIQYF
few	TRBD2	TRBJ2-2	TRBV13	TGTGCCAGCAGCTTAATGGCCGGGAGGCAGACCGGGGAGCTGTTTTTT	CASSLMAGRQTGELFF
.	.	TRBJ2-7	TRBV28	TGTGCCAGCAGTTCAAGAGGGCGCAGGCGCTACGAGCAGTGCTTC	CASSSRGRRRYEQCF
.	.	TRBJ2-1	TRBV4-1	TGCGCCAGCAGCCAAGGGAGGTTGCAGTTCTTC	CASSQGRLQFF
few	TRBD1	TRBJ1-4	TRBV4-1	TGCGCCAGCAGCCAACTAAAACGACAGGGAAATAATGAAAAACTGTTTTTT	CASSQLKRQGNNEKLFF
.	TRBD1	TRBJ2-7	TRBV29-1	TGCAGCGTAGGGACAGGGAGCTCCTACGAGCAGTACTTC	CSVGTGSSYEQYF
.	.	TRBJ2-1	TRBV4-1	TGCGCCAGCAGCCAAACTGGGGAGGCCAATGAGCAGTTCTTC	CASSQTGEANEQFF
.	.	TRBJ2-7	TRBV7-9	TGTGCCAGCAGCCCCCCTCAGAGCGGAACCTACGAGCAGTACTTC	CASSPPQSGTYEQYF
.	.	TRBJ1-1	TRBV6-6	TGTGCCAGCACCCCGGGGACATCGGGAGCTTTCTTT	CASTPGTSGAFF
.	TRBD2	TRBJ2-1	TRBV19	TGTGCCAGTAGGGGACTAGCGGGACCTTACAATGAGCAGTTCTTC	CASRGLAGPYNEQFF
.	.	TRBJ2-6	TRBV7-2	TGTGCCAGCAGCTACACGGGGTCCGGGGCCAACGTCCTGACTTTC	CASSYTGSGANVLTF
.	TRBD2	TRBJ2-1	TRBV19	TGTGCCAGTAGTACCCCCTCGGGCGGGGGGGGCTCCTACAATGAGCAGTTCTTC	CASSTPSGGGGSYNEQFF
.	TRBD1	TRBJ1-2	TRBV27	TGTGCCAGCAGTTTCGGGACAGGGGGCGCCTTAGGCTACACCTTC	CASSFGTGGALGYTF
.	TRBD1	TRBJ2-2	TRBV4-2	TGTGCCAGCAGCCAAGGACAGGGGGCAAGGGCCGGGGAGCTGTTTTTT	CASSQGQGARAGELFF
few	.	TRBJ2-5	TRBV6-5	TGTGCCAGCAGCCGCACAGGGTTGAAGACCCAGTACTTC	CASSRTGLKTQYF
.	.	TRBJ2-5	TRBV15	TGTGCCACCAGCAGAGATCGGGTCTCAGAGACCCAGTACTTC	CATSRDRVSETQYF
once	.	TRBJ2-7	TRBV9	TGTGCCAGCAGCGTAGGAAGCGGTGGCGAGCAGTACTTC	CASSVGSGGEQYF
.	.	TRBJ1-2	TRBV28	TGTGCCAGCAGTTTAAATAGGGAGCGTAACTATGGCTACACCTTC	CASSLNRERNYGYTF
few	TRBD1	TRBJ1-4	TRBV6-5	TGTGCCAGCAGCCCTACGGGACAGCGAAATGAAAAACTGTTTTTT	CASSPTGQRNEKLFF
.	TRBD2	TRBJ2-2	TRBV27	TGTGCCAGCAGAGGACTAGCGGGAGTCACCGGGGAGCTGTTTTTT	CASRGLAGVTGELFF
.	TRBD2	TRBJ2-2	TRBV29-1	TGCAGCGTTGAGACTACTAGCGGGAGGGGAACCGGGGAGCTGTTTTTT	CSVETTSGRGTGELFF
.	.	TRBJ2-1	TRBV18	TGTGCCAGCTCACCCCTAGCGAGGTACAATGAGCAGTTCTTC	CASSPLARYNEQFF
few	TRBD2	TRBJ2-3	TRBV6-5	TGTGCCAGCAGTTACATAGCGGGAGTAGATACGCAGTATTTT	CASSYIAGVDTQYF
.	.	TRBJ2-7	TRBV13	TGTGCCAGCAGCCTCCACGGGGGTGTCTCCTACGAGCAGTACTTC	CASSLHGGVSYEQYF
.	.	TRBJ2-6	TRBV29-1	TGCAGCGTTTCGTCGCCTGCGGGTGGGGCCAACGTCCTGACTTTC	CSVSSPAGGANVLTF
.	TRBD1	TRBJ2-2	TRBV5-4	TGTGCCAGCAGCCCAATGGGACAGTCGAACACCGGGGAGCTGTTTTTT	CASSPMGQSNTGELFF
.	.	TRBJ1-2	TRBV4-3	TGCGCCAGCAGCCAAGATTCCCGGGGGAAGAATGGCTACACCTTC	CASSQDSRGKNGYTF
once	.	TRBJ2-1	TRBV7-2	TGTGCCAGCAGCTCCCCTGGCAAGGGGCTGTTCTTC	CASSSPGKGLFF
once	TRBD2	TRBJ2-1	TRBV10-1	TGCGCCAGCAGCCGGACTAGCGGGACCTACAATGAGCAGTTCTTC	CASSRTSGTYNEQFF
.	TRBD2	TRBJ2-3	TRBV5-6	TGTGCCAGCAGCTTGCCTAGCGGGATGGATACGCAGTATTTT	CASSLPSGMDTQYF